This note documents a single TCR beta chain sequence. Sequencing was performed with immunoSEQ multiplex PCR; in TCRdb, only in-frame clones are kept and a portion is missing. The sample includes 120,000 to 150,000 clones, roughly 90% seen only once; the top ten take roughly 1.2%. In terms of age and location, participants ranged from roughly 18 to 90 years and lived in around 22 US areas. Researchers sorted participants into cohorts using their self-reported clinical history. This entry comes from a study of blood T cell repertoires in COVID-19. Input material: PBMCs or T cells enriched from blood (not recorded which). The receptor was isolated from a woman between 25 and 40 years old with acute COVID-19.

CDR3 region: CASRTSGWSYEQYF. CDR3 nucleotide sequence: TGTGCCAGCAGGACTAGCGGGTGGTCCTACGAGCAGTACTTC. V is TRBV2 and J is TRBJ2-7; 10 nucleotides agree with TRBD2. V shed 6 bases, J shed 1 base, and the junction held 3 bases outside the gene matches. Per germline, CDR1 SNHLY and CDR2 FYNNEI. CDR3 length: 14 residues.